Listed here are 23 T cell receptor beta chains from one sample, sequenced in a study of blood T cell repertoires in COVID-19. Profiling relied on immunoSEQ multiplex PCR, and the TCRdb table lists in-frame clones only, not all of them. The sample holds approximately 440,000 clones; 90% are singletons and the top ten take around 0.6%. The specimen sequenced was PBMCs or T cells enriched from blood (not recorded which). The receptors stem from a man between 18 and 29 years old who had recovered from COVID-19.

The CDR3 sequence is CASSSPGQGGEQFF. The CDR3 DNA reads TGTGCCAGCAGCTCCCCGGGACAGGGTGGTGAGCAGTTCTTC. The chain carries TRBV11-2 and TRBJ2-1, with TRBD1 matching 9 bases. The CDR3 sequence is 14 residues long. In germline, CDR1 is SGHAT, CDR2 FQNNGV. V was clipped by 4 bases and J by 9 bases; unmatched bases: 7.

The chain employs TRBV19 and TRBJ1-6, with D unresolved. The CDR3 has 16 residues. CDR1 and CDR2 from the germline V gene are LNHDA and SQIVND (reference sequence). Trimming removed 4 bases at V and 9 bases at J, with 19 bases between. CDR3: CASSTGPGRGFSPLHF. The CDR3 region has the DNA TGTGCCAGTAGTACCGGTCCGGGCCGGGGTTTTTCACCCCTCCACTTT.

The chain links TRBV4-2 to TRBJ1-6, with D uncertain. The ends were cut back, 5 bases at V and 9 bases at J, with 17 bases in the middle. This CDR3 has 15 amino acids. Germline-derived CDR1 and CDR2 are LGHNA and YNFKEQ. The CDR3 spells CASSLARGSGSPLHF. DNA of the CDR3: TGTGCCAGCAGCTTAGCGCGGGGTTCGGGTTCACCCCTCCACTTT.

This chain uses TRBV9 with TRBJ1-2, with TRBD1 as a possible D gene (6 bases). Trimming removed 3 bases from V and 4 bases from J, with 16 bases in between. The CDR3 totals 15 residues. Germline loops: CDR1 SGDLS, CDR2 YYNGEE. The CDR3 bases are TGTGCCAGCAGCGCGGGGTCGGGGGGCAGCTATGGCTACACCTTC. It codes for CASSAGSGGSYGYTF.

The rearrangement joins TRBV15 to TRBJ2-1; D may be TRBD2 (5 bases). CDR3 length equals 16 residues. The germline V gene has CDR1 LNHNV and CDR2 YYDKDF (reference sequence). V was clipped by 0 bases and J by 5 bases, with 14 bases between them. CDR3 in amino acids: CATSRDGGRGNNEQFF. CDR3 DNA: TGTGCCACCAGCAGAGATGGTGGACGGGGTAACAATGAGCAGTTCTTC.

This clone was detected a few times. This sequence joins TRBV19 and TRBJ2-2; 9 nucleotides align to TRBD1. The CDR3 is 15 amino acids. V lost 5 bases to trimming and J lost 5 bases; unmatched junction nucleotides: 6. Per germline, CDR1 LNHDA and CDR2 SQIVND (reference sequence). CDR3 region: CASSDGTGMTGELFF. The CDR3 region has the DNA TGTGCCAGTAGTGACGGGACAGGGATGACCGGGGAGCTGTTTTTT.

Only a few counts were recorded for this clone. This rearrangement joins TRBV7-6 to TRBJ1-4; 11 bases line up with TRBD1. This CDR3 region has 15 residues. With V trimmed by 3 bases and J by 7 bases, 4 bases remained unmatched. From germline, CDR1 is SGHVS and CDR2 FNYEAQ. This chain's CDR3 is CASSFTGTGGEKLFF. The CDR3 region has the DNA TGTGCCAGCAGCTTTACCGGGACAGGGGGTGAAAAACTGTTTTTT.

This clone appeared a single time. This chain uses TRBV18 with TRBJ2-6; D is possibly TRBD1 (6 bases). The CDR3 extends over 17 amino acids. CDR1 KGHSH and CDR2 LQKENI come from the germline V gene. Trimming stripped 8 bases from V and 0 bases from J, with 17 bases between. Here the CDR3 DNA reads TGTGCCAGCCTCAGACCGGGACAAGTCTCTGGGGCCAACGTCCTGACTTTC. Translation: CASLRPGQVSGANVLTF.

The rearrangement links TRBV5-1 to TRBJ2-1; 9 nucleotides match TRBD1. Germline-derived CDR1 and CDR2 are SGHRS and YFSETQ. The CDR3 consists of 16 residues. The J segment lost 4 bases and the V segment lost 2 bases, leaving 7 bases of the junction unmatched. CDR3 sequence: CASSLRGGQGYNEQFF. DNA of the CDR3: TGCGCCAGCAGCTTACGCGGGGGACAGGGATACAATGAGCAGTTCTTC.

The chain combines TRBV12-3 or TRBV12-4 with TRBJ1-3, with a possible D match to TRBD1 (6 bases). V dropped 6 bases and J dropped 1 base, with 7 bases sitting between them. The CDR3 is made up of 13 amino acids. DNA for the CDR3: TGTGCCAGCAGACAGGGATCTGGAAACACCATATATTTT. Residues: CASRQGSGNTIYF.

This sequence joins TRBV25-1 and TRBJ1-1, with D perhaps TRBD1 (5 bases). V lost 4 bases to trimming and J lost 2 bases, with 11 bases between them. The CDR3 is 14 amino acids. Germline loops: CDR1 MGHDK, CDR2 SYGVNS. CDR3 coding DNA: TGTGCCAGCAGTGCCTCCGGGGGAAACACTGAAGCTTTCTTT. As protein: CASSASGGNTEAFF.

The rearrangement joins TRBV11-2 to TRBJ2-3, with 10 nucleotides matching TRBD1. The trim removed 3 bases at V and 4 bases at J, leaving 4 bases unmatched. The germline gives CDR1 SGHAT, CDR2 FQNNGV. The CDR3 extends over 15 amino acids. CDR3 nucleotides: TGTGCCAGCAGCTTTGGGACAGGGGTTCCAGATACGCAGTATTTT. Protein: CASSFGTGVPDTQYF.

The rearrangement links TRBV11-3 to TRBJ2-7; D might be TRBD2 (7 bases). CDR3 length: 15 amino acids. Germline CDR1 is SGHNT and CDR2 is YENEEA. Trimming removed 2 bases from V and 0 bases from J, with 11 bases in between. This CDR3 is CASSLRGASSYEQYF. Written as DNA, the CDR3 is TGTGCCAGCAGCTTACGGGGGGCCAGCTCCTACGAGCAGTACTTC.

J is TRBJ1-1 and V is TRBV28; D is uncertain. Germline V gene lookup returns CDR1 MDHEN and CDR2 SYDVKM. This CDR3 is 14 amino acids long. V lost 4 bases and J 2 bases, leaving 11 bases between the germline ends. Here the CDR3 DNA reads TGTGCCAGCAGTTCGAAACAGAGAAACACTGAAGCTTTCTTT. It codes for CASSSKQRNTEAFF.

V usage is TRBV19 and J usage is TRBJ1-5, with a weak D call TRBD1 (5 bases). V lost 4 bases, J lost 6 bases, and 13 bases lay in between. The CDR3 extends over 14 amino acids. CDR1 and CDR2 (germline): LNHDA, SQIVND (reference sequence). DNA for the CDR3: TGTGCCAGTAGTAAGTTCTGGGGGGGTCAGCCCCAGCATTTT. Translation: CASSKFWGGQPQHF.

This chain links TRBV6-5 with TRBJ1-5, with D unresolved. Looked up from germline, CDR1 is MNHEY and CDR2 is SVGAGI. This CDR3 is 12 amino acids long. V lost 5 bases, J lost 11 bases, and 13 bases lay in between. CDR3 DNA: TGTGCCAGCAGTCCACCGGGGTTGACCCAGCATTTT. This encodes CASSPPGLTQHF.

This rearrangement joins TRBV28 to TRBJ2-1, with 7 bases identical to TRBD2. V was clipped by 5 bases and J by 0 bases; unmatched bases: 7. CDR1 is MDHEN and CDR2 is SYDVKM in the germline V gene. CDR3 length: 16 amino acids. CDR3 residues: CASSELAPSSYNEQFF. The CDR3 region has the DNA TGTGCCAGCAGTGAACTAGCGCCTAGCTCCTACAATGAGCAGTTCTTC.

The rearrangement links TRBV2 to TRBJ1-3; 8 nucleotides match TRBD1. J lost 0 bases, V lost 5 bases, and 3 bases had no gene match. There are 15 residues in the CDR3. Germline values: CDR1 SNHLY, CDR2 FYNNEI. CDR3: CASSTDRGSGNTIYF. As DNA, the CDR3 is TGTGCCAGCAGTACCGACAGGGGCTCTGGAAACACCATATATTTT.

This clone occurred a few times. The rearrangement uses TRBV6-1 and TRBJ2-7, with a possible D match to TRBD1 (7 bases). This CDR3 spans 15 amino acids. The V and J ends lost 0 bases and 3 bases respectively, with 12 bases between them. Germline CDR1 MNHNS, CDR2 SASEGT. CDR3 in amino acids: CASSEAAGTVYEQYF. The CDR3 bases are TGTGCCAGCAGTGAAGCGGCGGGGACAGTCTACGAGCAGTACTTC.

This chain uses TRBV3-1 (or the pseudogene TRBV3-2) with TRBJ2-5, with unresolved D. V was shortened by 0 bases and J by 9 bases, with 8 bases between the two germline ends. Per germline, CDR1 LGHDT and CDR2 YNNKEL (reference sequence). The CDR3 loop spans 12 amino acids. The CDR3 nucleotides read TGTGCCAGCAGCCAAGACCCGGTTGCCCAGTACTTC. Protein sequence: CASSQDPVAQYF.

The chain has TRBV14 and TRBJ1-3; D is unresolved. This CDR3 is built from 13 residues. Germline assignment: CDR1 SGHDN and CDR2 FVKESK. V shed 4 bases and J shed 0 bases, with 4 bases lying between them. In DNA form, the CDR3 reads TGTGCCAGCAGCCTCTTCTCTGGAAACACCATATATTTT. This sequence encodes CASSLFSGNTIYF. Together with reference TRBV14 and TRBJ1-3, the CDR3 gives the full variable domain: EAGVTQFPSHSVIEKGQTVTLRCDPISGHDNLYWYRRVMGKEIKFLLHFVKESKQDESGMPNNRFLAERTGGTYSTLKVQPAELEDSGVYFCASSLFSGNTIYFGEGSWLTVV.

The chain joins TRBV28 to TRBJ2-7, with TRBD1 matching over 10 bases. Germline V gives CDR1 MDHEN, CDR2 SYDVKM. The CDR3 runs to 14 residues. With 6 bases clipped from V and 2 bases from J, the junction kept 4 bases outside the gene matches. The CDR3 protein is CASSSGTGAYEQYF. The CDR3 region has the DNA TGTGCCAGCAGCTCCGGGACAGGGGCCTACGAGCAGTACTTC.

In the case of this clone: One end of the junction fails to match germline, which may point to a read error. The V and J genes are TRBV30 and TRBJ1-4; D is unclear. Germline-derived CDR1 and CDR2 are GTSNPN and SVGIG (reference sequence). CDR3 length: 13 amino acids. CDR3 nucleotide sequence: TGTGCCCGGAGGTCGGTTCTGGATGAAAAACTGTTTTTT. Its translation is CARRSVLDEKLFF.